The rows below give T cell receptor beta chains drawn from one sample of a study of breast tumors, draining lymph nodes, adjacent tissues. TCRdb independently ran MiXCR on the multiplex PCR reads; one entry per CDR3 protein. The sample gives about 140,000 distinct CDR3 sequences, 32% of which show up once; approximately 2.3% is in the top ten. Sequencing input: axillary lymph node tissue. Receptors originate from a female donor with breast cancer. Some clones in this sample may be carry-over from other donors' samples. Both conserved end residues are part of each CDR3. The D gene is left open where the match is weak. Size is omitted from some rows. Given values are once, few, many or a class for expanded clones.

clone_size: .; v_call: TRBV11-2; d_call: TRBD1; j_call: TRBJ1-1; cdr3_aa: CASSGWTGDTEAFF; cdr3_nt: TGTGCCAGCAGCGGATGGACAGGGGACACTGAAGCTTTCTTT
clone_size: many; v_call: TRBV12-3/TRBV12-4; d_call: .; j_call: TRBJ1-2; cdr3_aa: CASSLAENYGYTF; cdr3_nt: TGTGCCAGCTCGCTAGCGGAGAACTATGGCTACACCTTC
clone_size: .; v_call: TRBV12-3/TRBV12-4; d_call: .; j_call: TRBJ2-5; cdr3_aa: CASSLALDRDQYF; cdr3_nt: TGTGCCAGCAGTTTAGCGCTTGACCGCGACCAGTACTTC
clone_size: .; v_call: TRBV5-8; d_call: .; j_call: TRBJ1-1; cdr3_aa: CASSFRGGVITEAFF; cdr3_nt: TGTGCCAGCAGCTTTCGGGGTGGTGTAATCACTGAAGCTTTCTTT
clone_size: many; v_call: TRBV5-1; d_call: TRBD1; j_call: TRBJ2-3; cdr3_aa: CASSTGGSDTQYF; cdr3_nt: TGCGCCAGCAGTACAGGGGGTTCGGATACGCAGTATTTT
clone_size: .; v_call: TRBV6-4; d_call: .; j_call: TRBJ2-3; cdr3_aa: CASSDSKGGTDTQYF; cdr3_nt: TGTGCCAGCAGTGACTCAAAAGGGGGCACAGATACGCAGTATTTT
clone_size: many; v_call: TRBV18; d_call: .; j_call: TRBJ1-2; cdr3_aa: CASSPPANTVRYGYTF; cdr3_nt: TGTGCCAGCTCACCTCCAGCGAACACCGTGAGATATGGCTACACCTTC
clone_size: .; v_call: TRBV27; d_call: TRBD1; j_call: TRBJ1-2; cdr3_aa: CASSSYTGGNTYGYTF; cdr3_nt: TGTGCCAGCAGTTCGTACACAGGGGGCAATACCTATGGCTACACCTTC
clone_size: many; v_call: TRBV7-3; d_call: .; j_call: TRBJ2-1; cdr3_aa: CASSQGPGNEQFF; cdr3_nt: TGTGCCAGCAGCCAGGGCCCAGGGAATGAGCAGTTCTTC
clone_size: many; v_call: TRBV20-1; d_call: TRBD2; j_call: TRBJ2-3; cdr3_aa: CSARSGGTSTDTQYF; cdr3_nt: TGCAGTGCCCGTAGCGGGGGGACTAGCACAGATACGCAGTATTTT
clone_size: once; v_call: TRBV10-3; d_call: .; j_call: TRBJ2-3; cdr3_aa: CAISGGAGNTQYF; cdr3_nt: TGTGCCATCAGTGGGGGGGCGGGTAATACGCAGTATTTT
clone_size: many; v_call: TRBV19; d_call: .; j_call: TRBJ2-7; cdr3_aa: CASSMGWGLGYEQYF; cdr3_nt: TGTGCCAGTAGTATGGGATGGGGTCTTGGTTATGAGCAGTACTTC
clone_size: many; v_call: TRBV3-1; d_call: .; j_call: TRBJ2-6; cdr3_aa: CASSPPSSGANVLTF; cdr3_nt: TGTGCCAGCAGCCCTCCCTCCTCTGGGGCCAACGTCCTGACTTTC
clone_size: many; v_call: TRBV20-1; d_call: TRBD2; j_call: TRBJ2-5; cdr3_aa: CSASIGGGAGETQYF; cdr3_nt: TGCAGTGCTAGCATTGGCGGGGGGGCCGGGGAGACCCAGTACTTC
clone_size: .; v_call: TRBV7-2; d_call: TRBD2; j_call: TRBJ2-1; cdr3_aa: CASSVRPWDLLATSGDNEQFF; cdr3_nt: TGTGCCAGCAGCGTCCGGCCGTGGGACCTGCTGGCCACTAGCGGGGACAATGAGCAGTTCTTC
clone_size: many; v_call: TRBV14; d_call: .; j_call: TRBJ1-2; cdr3_aa: CASSPREGDGYTF; cdr3_nt: TGTGCCAGCAGCCCAAGGGAGGGCGATGGCTACACCTTC
clone_size: many; v_call: TRBV7-3; d_call: .; j_call: TRBJ2-2; cdr3_aa: CASSLTPTLGELFF; cdr3_nt: TGTGCCAGCAGCTTAACGCCGACCTTGGGAGAGCTGTTTTTT
clone_size: once; v_call: TRBV13; d_call: .; j_call: TRBJ2-7; cdr3_aa: CASRSPGTGDYEQYF; cdr3_nt: TGTGCCAGCAGGAGCCCCGGGACGGGGGACTACGAGCAGTACTTC
clone_size: .; v_call: TRBV7-6; d_call: .; j_call: TRBJ2-7; cdr3_aa: CASSLEGGPFSYEQYF; cdr3_nt: TGTGCCAGCAGCTTAGAGGGGGGACCCTTCTCCTACGAGCAGTACTTC
clone_size: many; v_call: TRBV20-1; d_call: TRBD1; j_call: TRBJ1-2; cdr3_aa: CSAYRGYNYGYTF; cdr3_nt: TGCAGTGCTTACAGGGGATATAACTATGGCTACACCTTC
clone_size: many; v_call: TRBV9; d_call: .; j_call: TRBJ1-2; cdr3_aa: CASSVAHESYGYTF; cdr3_nt: TGTGCCAGCAGCGTAGCTCACGAATCCTATGGCTACACCTTC
clone_size: .; v_call: TRBV5-5; d_call: .; j_call: TRBJ2-7; cdr3_aa: CANSLALDSIYEQYF; cdr3_nt: TGTGCCAACAGCTTGGCTCTAGACTCCATATACGAGCAGTACTTC
clone_size: many; v_call: TRBV19; d_call: TRBD1; j_call: TRBJ1-2; cdr3_aa: CASSTLDRGSYGYTF; cdr3_nt: TGTGCCAGTAGTACCCTGGACAGGGGAAGCTATGGCTACACCTTC
clone_size: .; v_call: TRBV15; d_call: TRBD1; j_call: TRBJ2-5; cdr3_aa: CATSRDSGTGGPTQYF; cdr3_nt: TGTGCCACCAGCAGGGATTCCGGGACAGGGGGTCCGACCCAGTACTTC
clone_size: once; v_call: TRBV7-9; d_call: .; j_call: TRBJ2-4; cdr3_aa: CASSEGPGSKNIQHF; cdr3_nt: TGTGCCAGCAGCGAGGGGCCAGGGTCCAAAAACATTCAGCACTTC
clone_size: .; v_call: TRBV12-3/TRBV12-4; d_call: .; j_call: TRBJ1-2; cdr3_aa: CASTFSPYGYTF; cdr3_nt: TGTGCCAGCACCTTTTCCCCCTATGGCTACACCTTC
clone_size: .; v_call: TRBV6-5; d_call: TRBD2; j_call: TRBJ2-5; cdr3_aa: CASSARRDGGGQKETQYF; cdr3_nt: TGTGCCAGCAGTGCACGAAGGGACGGCGGGGGGCAAAAAGAGACCCAGTACTTC
clone_size: few; v_call: TRBV20-1; d_call: .; j_call: TRBJ1-1; cdr3_aa: CSARSQGIARNTEAFF; cdr3_nt: TGCAGTGCTAGGAGCCAGGGAATAGCAAGGAACACTGAAGCTTTCTTT
clone_size: many; v_call: TRBV7-6; d_call: TRBD1; j_call: TRBJ2-2; cdr3_aa: CASSPTGGITGELFF; cdr3_nt: TGTGCCAGCAGCCCGACAGGGGGCATAACCGGGGAGCTGTTTTTT
clone_size: many; v_call: TRBV3-1; d_call: TRBD2; j_call: TRBJ2-3; cdr3_aa: CASSQHARGGSSTDTQYF; cdr3_nt: TGTGCCAGCAGCCAACATGCTCGCGGGGGGTCTAGCACAGATACGCAGTATTTT
clone_size: .; v_call: TRBV14; d_call: TRBD2; j_call: TRBJ2-7; cdr3_aa: CASSQVLAGMPYF; cdr3_nt: TGTGCCAGCAGCCAAGTCCTAGCGGGAATGCCGTACTTC
clone_size: many; v_call: TRBV30; d_call: .; j_call: TRBJ2-6; cdr3_aa: CAWSLGFGGSGANVLTF; cdr3_nt: TGTGCCTGGAGCTTGGGGTTTGGGGGGTCTGGGGCCAACGTCCTGACTTTC
clone_size: many; v_call: TRBV4-3; d_call: .; j_call: TRBJ2-2; cdr3_aa: CASSPGTHITGELFF; cdr3_nt: TGCGCCAGCAGCCCAGGGACACATATTACCGGGGAGCTGTTTTTT
clone_size: .; v_call: TRBV6-6; d_call: TRBD1; j_call: TRBJ2-2; cdr3_aa: CASSHPSGQGLTGELFF; cdr3_nt: TGTGCCAGCAGTCACCCTTCGGGACAGGGACTCACCGGGGAGCTGTTTTTT
clone_size: many; v_call: TRBV7-9; d_call: .; j_call: TRBJ1-4; cdr3_aa: CASSWNRGVNEKLFF; cdr3_nt: TGTGCCAGCAGCTGGAACCGGGGGGTTAATGAAAAACTGTTTTTT
clone_size: .; v_call: TRBV6-5; d_call: TRBD1; j_call: TRBJ1-1; cdr3_aa: CASSSRRQGGSSAEAFF; cdr3_nt: TGTGCCAGCAGTTCCCGTAGACAGGGGGGTTCCTCCGCTGAAGCTTTCTTT
clone_size: .; v_call: TRBV19; d_call: .; j_call: TRBJ1-6; cdr3_aa: CASSTVPGQSGSPLHF; cdr3_nt: TGTGCCAGTAGTACCGTCCCGGGACAATCGGGTTCACCCCTCCACTTT
clone_size: few; v_call: TRBV6-2/TRBV6-3; d_call: TRBD2; j_call: TRBJ2-3; cdr3_aa: CASSPWEIAGGPTRTDTQYF; cdr3_nt: TGTGCCAGCAGCCCCTGGGAAATAGCGGGGGGTCCAACCCGCACAGATACGCAGTATTTT
clone_size: many; v_call: TRBV19; d_call: .; j_call: TRBJ2-5; cdr3_aa: CASSIRAPQETQYF; cdr3_nt: TGTGCCAGTAGTATTCGGGCTCCTCAAGAGACCCAGTACTTC
clone_size: .; v_call: TRBV15; d_call: .; j_call: TRBJ1-2; cdr3_aa: CATSRDKAGYGYTF; cdr3_nt: TGTGCCACCAGCAGAGATAAGGCAGGCTATGGCTACACCTTC
clone_size: many; v_call: TRBV6-1; d_call: .; j_call: TRBJ1-5; cdr3_aa: CATNPQHF; cdr3_nt: TGTGCCACGAACCCCCAGCATTTT
clone_size: many; v_call: TRBV6-5; d_call: TRBD1; j_call: TRBJ1-3; cdr3_aa: CACKDRVKGNTIYF; cdr3_nt: TGTGCCTGCAAGGACAGGGTGAAAGGAAACACCATATATTTT